The 21 T cell receptor beta chains below come from one sample, sequenced in a study of T cell repertoires in cytomegalovirus infection. TCRdb passed the reads through MiXCR, listing each CDR3 protein once. The table includes 200,000 to 300,000 distinct CDR3 sequences, about an eighth detected once. Sequencing was done on a sample of PBMCs. The source of these receptors is a human donor in good health (CMV status not recorded). Some clones in this sample may be carry-over from other donors' samples.

This clonotype was detected many times. J is TRBJ2-2 and V is TRBV7-2; 10 bases are a match to TRBD1. The CDR3 covers 15 residues. Germline V gene data show CDR1 as SGHTA and CDR2 as FQGNSA. J was trimmed by 6 bases and V by 5 bases; bases with no gene match: 6. The CDR3 here is CASSQRDRGAGELFF. The CDR3 DNA follows: TGTGCCAGCAGCCAAAGGGACAGGGGAGCCGGGGAGCTGTTTTTT. Using reference TRBV7-2 and TRBJ2-2 for the parts outside the CDR3, the full variable domain is GAGVSQSPSNKVTEKGKDVELRCDPISGHTALYWYRQSLGQGLEFLIYFQGNSAPDKSGLPSDRFSAERTGGSVSTLTIQRTQQEDSAVYLCASSQRDRGAGELFFGEGSRLTVL.

This clonotype has a handful of counts. The chain has TRBV28 and TRBJ2-7; TRBD2 matches 12 bases. The germline V gene encodes CDR1 MDHEN and CDR2 SYDVKM. The ends lost 4 bases at V and 6 bases at J; junction bases unmatched: 7. This CDR3 has 15 amino acids. CDR3 in DNA: TGTGCCAGCAGTTCCCTAGCGGGAGGGAAGTTCGAGCAGTACTTC. Its translation is CASSSLAGGKFEQYF.

The sample holds a few counts of this clonotype. CDR3 DNA: TGCGCCAGCAGCCAAGTCAGGGAAATGAACACTGAAGCTTTCTTT. It specifies CASSQVREMNTEAFF. The J gene is TRBJ1-1, the V gene TRBV4-1; a possible D gene is TRBD1 (5 bases). In germline, CDR1 is MGHRA, CDR2 YSYEKL. This CDR3 comprises 15 residues. Trimming took off 1 base at V and 0 bases at J, with 9 bases between the two ends.

This clonotype showed up just a few times. V and J are TRBV6-1 and TRBJ1-1; 7 nucleotides match TRBD1. The V and J ends lost 1 base and 4 bases, in that order; junction bases with no gene match: 6. The CDR3 extends over 15 amino acids. CDR1 and CDR2 from the germline V gene are MNHNS and SASEGT. CDR3 in amino acids: CASSEVVQGGTEAFF. The CDR3 nucleotides read TGTGCCAGCAGTGAAGTAGTCCAGGGGGGCACTGAAGCTTTCTTT.

This clonotype was detected only a few times. This chain uses TRBV3-1 with TRBJ2-1, with TRBD2 identical over 11 bases. CDR1 and CDR2 (germline): LGHDT, YNNKEL (reference sequence). This CDR3 region has 15 residues. Losses at the gene ends were 0 bases for V and 9 bases for J; bases not matched to a gene: 4. As DNA, the CDR3 is TGTGCCAGCAGCCAAGAGCTAGCGGGAGGCCGTGAGCAGTTCTTC. It is translated as CASSQELAGGREQFF.

In this sample, this clonotype turned up a few times. The rearrangement uses TRBV7-9 and TRBJ2-1; TRBD1 matches at 8 bases. The germline V gene encodes CDR1 SEHNR and CDR2 FQNEAQ (reference sequence). The CDR3 contains 14 residues. V shed 3 bases and J 9 bases; nucleotides not matched to a gene: 7. CDR3 in amino acids: CASSFSDRGGEQFF. As DNA, the CDR3 is TGTGCCAGCAGCTTTAGCGACAGGGGAGGTGAGCAGTTCTTC.

The CDR3 DNA follows: TGTGCCAGCAGCCAAGATTTAGGGGTGGCACCCCTCCACTTT. This codes for CASSQDLGVAPLHF. The V gene is TRBV14, the J gene TRBJ1-6; tentatively, D is TRBD1 (5 bases). Trimming cost V 0 bases and J 11 bases, with 11 bases left between them. The CDR3 has 14 residues. Germline loops: CDR1 SGHDN, CDR2 FVKESK.

This clonotype was seen a handful of times. The V and J genes are TRBV6-6 and TRBJ1-2; 7 nucleotides align to TRBD1. CDR3 length equals 14 residues. J gave up 8 bases and V 0 bases, and 6 bases lay outside the gene matches. Germline values: CDR1 MNHNY, CDR2 SVGAGI (reference sequence). The CDR3 protein is CASSYSAQGEGYTF. The CDR3 region has the DNA TGTGCCAGCAGTTACTCAGCCCAGGGGGAAGGCTACACCTTC.

This clonotype was observed at least ten times. This chain connects TRBV7-8 to TRBJ1-4; 7 bases are shared with TRBD1. The V and J ends lost 5 bases and 8 bases, in that order; junction bases with no gene match: 8. Germline CDR1 and CDR2: SGHVS and FQNEAQ. There are 14 residues in the CDR3. The CDR3 is CASSAITGDEKLFF. Written as DNA, the CDR3 is TGTGCCAGCAGCGCGATAACAGGGGACGAAAAACTGTTTTTT.

This clonotype was counted ten times or more. This chain joins TRBV28 and TRBJ2-5, with a weak D call TRBD1 (6 bases). Germline V gene sequence: CDR1 MDHEN, CDR2 SYDVKM. Trimming took off 5 bases at V and 5 bases at J, with 21 bases between the two ends. The CDR3 is made up of 16 amino acids. DNA for the CDR3: TGTGCCAGCAGTCTCCCCGGTGGGGGCGCGTTGGAGACCCAGTACTTC. It specifies CASSLPGGGALETQYF.

In its sample, this clonotype was seen a few times. This chain joins TRBV20-1 and TRBJ2-1, with TRBD2 matching 9 bases. Germline V gives CDR1 DFQATT, CDR2 SNEGSKA (reference sequence). The CDR3 length is 14 residues. J lost 6 bases, V lost 7 bases, and 10 bases had no gene match. This chain's CDR3 is CSDRGRATPNEQFF. CDR3 nucleotides: TGCAGTGACCGCGGGAGGGCTACCCCCAATGAGCAGTTCTTC.

For this clonotype: The junction departs from germline at one end; a sequencing error may be responsible. The chain joins TRBV7-6 to TRBJ2-1; the D is unclear. The CDR3 is 15 residues long. CDR1 is SGHVS, CDR2 FNYEAQ, per germline. The CDR3 spells CAISLGDDTHNEQFF. The CDR3 nucleotides read TGTGCCATCAGCTTAGGAGACGACACCCACAATGAGCAGTTCTTC.

This clonotype was observed a few times. This rearrangement joins TRBV7-9 to TRBJ2-7; D gene ambiguous. Trimming shortened V by 2 bases and J by 6 bases, and 5 bases separated the two germline ends. CDR1 and CDR2 from the germline V gene are SEHNR and FQNEAQ (reference sequence). The CDR3 is 11 amino acids. Here the CDR3 reads CASSLSFEQYF. The CDR3 region has the DNA TGTGCCAGCAGCTTATCGTTCGAGCAGTACTTC.

This clonotype was detected a few times. The chain carries TRBV6-2 or TRBV6-3 and TRBJ2-3; TRBD2 is a possible D gene (6 bases). This CDR3 is built from 13 residues. Germline V gene data show CDR1 as MNHEY and CDR2 as SVGEGT. V was cut by 2 bases and J by 3 bases, with 6 bases left in between. The chain's CDR3 is CASSYRETDTQYF. CDR3 nucleotides: TGTGCCAGCAGTTACCGGGAGACAGATACGCAGTATTTT.

This clonotype was counted between two and nine times. The CDR3: CASREGEETQYF. In DNA, the CDR3 is TGCGCCAGCAGGGAGGGGGAAGAGACCCAGTACTTC. This chain uses TRBV10-2 with TRBJ2-5; D is possibly TRBD1 or TRBD2 (6 bases each). V lost 6 bases and J lost 3, with 8 bases in between. The germline V gene encodes CDR1 WSHSY and CDR2 SAAADI. The CDR3 totals 12 residues.

This sequence joins TRBV11-2 and TRBJ2-7; D may correspond to TRBD1 or TRBD2 (5 bases each). Germline CDR1 and CDR2: SGHAT and FQNNGV. This CDR3 is 13 amino acids long. V lost 7 bases, J lost 4 bases, and 14 bases lay in between. CDR3 coding DNA: TGTGCCAGCACCCCAGGGACCTATTACGAGCAGTACTTC. Protein: CASTPGTYYEQYF. The variable domain in full, completed from reference TRBV11-2 and TRBJ2-7, reads EAGVAQSPRYKIIEKRQSVAFWCNPISGHATLYWYQQILGQGPKLLIQFQNNGVVDDSQLPKDRFSAERLKGVDSTLKIQPAKLEDSAVYLCASTPGTYYEQYFGPGTRLTVT.

This clonotype was seen many times. This chain connects TRBV7-2 to TRBJ2-1; D is possibly TRBD2 (6 bases). CDR1 and CDR2 (germline): SGHTA, FQGNSA. This CDR3 comprises 12 residues. The V end was cut by 5 bases, the J end by 9 bases, with 11 bases between. CDR3 DNA: TGTGCCAGCAGCATTAGGGGAGGTGAGCAGTTCTTC. It is translated as CASSIRGGEQFF.

This clonotype has ten or more counts. The chain uses TRBV6-2 or TRBV6-3 and TRBJ2-2; 9 bases match TRBD1. Trimming took 5 bases from V and 6 from J; bases not matched to a gene: 10. CDR1 and CDR2 (germline): MNHEY, SVGEGT. The CDR3 contains 16 residues. CDR3 amino acids: CASSEGQGPWPGELFF. CDR3 DNA sequence: TGTGCCAGCAGTGAGGGACAGGGCCCGTGGCCCGGGGAGCTGTTTTTT.

This clonotype was seen ten or more times. The V gene is TRBV19, the J gene TRBJ2-3; 7 nucleotides line up with TRBD2. V lost 5 bases to trimming and J lost 0 bases; unmatched junction nucleotides: 8. Germline V lookup: CDR1 LNHDA, CDR2 SQIVND (reference sequence). The CDR3 totals 16 residues. The CDR3 is CASSAGLGSSTDTQYF. The CDR3 coding sequence is TGTGCCAGTAGTGCCGGACTAGGGTCTAGCACAGATACGCAGTATTTT.

This clonotype was detected ten times or more. The chain links TRBV19 to TRBJ2-1; 8 nucleotides line up with TRBD2. The CDR3 consists of 14 residues. Germline values: CDR1 LNHDA, CDR2 SQIVND (reference sequence). The V and J ends lost 2 bases and 3 bases, in that order; junction bases with no gene match: 0. CDR3 coding DNA: TGTGCCAGTAGTATACTAGCGGGCTACAATGAGCAGTTCTTC. It encodes CASSILAGYNEQFF.

At least ten counts were recorded for this clonotype. The CDR3 reads CASRLNEETQYF. CDR3 DNA: TGTGCCAGCCGTTTAAACGAAGAGACCCAGTACTTC. The chain recombines TRBV7-9 with TRBJ2-5; no firm D call. Looked up from germline, CDR1 is SEHNR and CDR2 is FQNEAQ (reference sequence). V dropped 8 bases and J dropped 3 bases, with 10 bases sitting between them. This CDR3 region has 12 residues.